This TCR beta chain stems from a study of radiotherapy plus CTLA-4 blockade in lung cancer. Across the whole study: Objective responses emerged in around a sixth of patients, and 31% attained disease control.

Sequenced by immunoSEQ multiplex PCR; TCRdb stores in-frame clones only, minus some. The sample includes 50,000 or so clones, approximately 91% of them seen just once. Notes on this clone: The antigen remains undetermined.

In germline, CDR1 is MDHEN, CDR2 SYDVKM. Trimming shortened V by 7 bases and J by 0 bases, and 17 bases separated the two germline ends. This CDR3 has 16 residues. Points from the study as a whole: After treatment with radiotherapy plus ipilimumab, TCR clones that came from the tumor expanded in blood.

The clonotype comes from a human donor with non-small cell lung cancer whose response to radiotherapy plus ipilimumab could not be evaluated. Sequenced here: peripheral blood, sampled from a patient treated with radiotherapy plus ipilimumab. The rearrangement links TRBV28 to TRBJ2-3; perhaps TRBD1 as D (7 bases). CDR3 protein: CASTSRGTDSTDTQYF. In DNA form, the CDR3 reads TGTGCCAGCACCTCCCGCGGGACAGATAGCACAGATACGCAGTATTTT.